The 12 T cell receptor beta chains below come from one sample, sequenced in a study of T cell changes during pregnancy in multiple sclerosis. Generated by immunoSEQ multiplex PCR, the TCRdb table keeps only in-frame clones and is missing some. The data show 100,000 or so clones, 90% to 95% seen once. This specimen was peripheral blood, taken in the third trimester of pregnancy. The source is a female donor with multiple sclerosis, enrolled in a pregnancy study.

The rearrangement links TRBV19 to TRBJ2-6; 11 bases line up with TRBD2. After removal of 7 bases from V and 4 bases from J, the junction contained 12 bases not matched to a gene. The CDR3 is 18 amino acids. Germline lookup yields CDR1 LNHDA and CDR2 SQIVND (reference sequence). The CDR3 region is CASISTSGTFPGANVLTF. The CDR3 nucleotides read TGTGCCAGTATATCGACTAGCGGGACCTTCCCCGGGGCCAACGTCCTGACTTTC.

The rearrangement links TRBV27 to TRBJ2-3, with D perhaps matching TRBD2 (5 bases). The germline V and J ends were trimmed by 7 bases and 2 bases, with 10 bases remaining between them. This CDR3 has 13 residues. The germline V gene encodes CDR1 MNHEY and CDR2 SMNVEV (reference sequence). CDR3 sequence reads: CASTGFNTDTQYF. CDR3 coding DNA: TGTGCCAGCACGGGGTTCAACACAGATACGCAGTATTTT.

This chain uses TRBV28 with TRBJ1-2; 8 bases line up with TRBD1. V lost 3 bases, J lost 5 bases, and 5 bases stayed unmatched. The CDR3 has 14 amino acids. Germline CDR1 reads MDHEN; CDR2 reads SYDVKM. CDR3 loop: CASSLSRGRYGYTF. DNA for the CDR3: TGTGCCAGCAGTTTGTCCAGGGGGCGATATGGCTACACCTTC.

The rearrangement uses TRBV4-2 and TRBJ2-1, with a tentative D call TRBD2 (6 bases). Germline loops: CDR1 LGHNA, CDR2 YNFKEQ. The CDR3 loop spans 16 amino acids. V was clipped by 7 bases and J by 4 bases, with 20 bases between them. CDR3 in amino acids: CASNRGGSSQYNEQFF. Written as DNA, the CDR3 is TGTGCCAGCAATAGGGGAGGTTCCAGTCAATACAATGAGCAGTTCTTC.

V and J are TRBV27 and TRBJ1-6; no clear D gene. Germline V gene data show CDR1 as MNHEY and CDR2 as SMNVEV (reference sequence). The CDR3 runs to 14 residues. V was trimmed by 5 bases and J by 10 bases, leaving 15 bases between them. The CDR3 DNA reads as TGTGCCAGCAGTCGCGGAGGAGGCTGGTCACCCCTCCACTTT. Translation: CASSRGGGWSPLHF.

The chain employs TRBV4-1 and TRBJ1-1; no clear D gene. V lost 1 base and J lost 0, with 9 bases in between. Germline CDR1 reads MGHRA; CDR2 reads YSYEKL. CDR3 length: 15 amino acids. CDR3 residues: CASSQGETMNTEAFF. The CDR3 DNA reads TGCGCCAGCAGCCAAGGCGAGACTATGAACACTGAAGCTTTCTTT.

V gene TRBV5-4 combines with J gene TRBJ2-7, with TRBD2 matching over 10 bases. CDR1 and CDR2 (germline): SGHNT, YYREEE (reference sequence). The CDR3 has 15 amino acids. J was trimmed by 3 bases and V by 1 base; bases with no gene match: 4. The DNA of the CDR3 is TGTGCCAGCAGCTTGCCAACTAGCGGGAACTACGAGCAGTACTTC. Encoded protein: CASSLPTSGNYEQYF.

The chain has TRBV15 and TRBJ1-4; possible D gene TRBD1, 5 bases. V lost 3 bases, J lost 7 bases, and 9 bases lay in between. CDR1 and CDR2 (germline): LNHNV, YYDKDF (reference sequence). The CDR3 is 13 residues long. The CDR3 coding sequence is TGTGCCACCAGCAGGCAGGGTGGTGAAAAACTGTTTTTT. Amino acids: CATSRQGGEKLFF.

This rearrangement joins TRBV7-3 to TRBJ2-3, with 7 bases matching TRBD2. Germline-derived CDR1 and CDR2 are SGHTA and FQGTGA. V trimming: 5 bases; J trimming: 2 bases; junction bases outside the gene matches: 4. The CDR3 has 14 residues. The CDR3 nucleotides are TGTGCCAGCAGCCCTAGCGGATCCACAGATACGCAGTATTTT. It yields the protein CASSPSGSTDTQYF. Filled out from reference TRBV7-3 and TRBJ2-3, the complete variable domain reads GAGVSQTPSNKVTEKGKYVELRCDPISGHTALYWYRQSLGQGPEFLIYFQGTGAADDSGLPNDRFFAVRPEGSVSTLKIQRTERGDSAVYLCASSPSGSTDTQYFGPGTRLTVL.

The CDR3 here is CASSHRWGTPTYEQYF. CDR3 in DNA: TGCGCCAGCAGCCACCGTTGGGGGACTCCCACCTACGAGCAGTACTTC. The chain links TRBV4-3 to TRBJ2-7, with TRBD2 as a possible D gene (6 bases). CDR1 and CDR2 (germline): LGHNA, YSLEER. This CDR3 region has 16 residues. The ends were cut back, 3 bases at V and 2 bases at J, with 17 bases in the middle.

The chain carries TRBV19 and TRBJ1-5; D is unclear. Germline CDR1 LNHDA, CDR2 SQIVND (reference sequence). V was cut by 4 bases and J by 1 base, with 11 bases left in between. The CDR3 runs to 15 residues. CDR3 sequence: CASSTTWRSNQPQHF. CDR3 sequence (DNA): TGTGCCAGTAGTACTACGTGGAGGAGCAATCAGCCCCAGCATTTT.

This CDR3 is CASSSLGTGAYNEQFF. The CDR3 DNA sequence: TGCGCCAGCAGCTCCCTCGGGACAGGGGCGTACAATGAGCAGTTCTTC. J is TRBJ2-1 and V is TRBV5-1; 10 bases are a match to TRBD1. CDR1 is SGHRS and CDR2 is YFSETQ in the germline V gene. The V segment lost 3 bases and the J segment 4 bases; nucleotides outside the gene matches: 7. The CDR3 covers 16 residues.